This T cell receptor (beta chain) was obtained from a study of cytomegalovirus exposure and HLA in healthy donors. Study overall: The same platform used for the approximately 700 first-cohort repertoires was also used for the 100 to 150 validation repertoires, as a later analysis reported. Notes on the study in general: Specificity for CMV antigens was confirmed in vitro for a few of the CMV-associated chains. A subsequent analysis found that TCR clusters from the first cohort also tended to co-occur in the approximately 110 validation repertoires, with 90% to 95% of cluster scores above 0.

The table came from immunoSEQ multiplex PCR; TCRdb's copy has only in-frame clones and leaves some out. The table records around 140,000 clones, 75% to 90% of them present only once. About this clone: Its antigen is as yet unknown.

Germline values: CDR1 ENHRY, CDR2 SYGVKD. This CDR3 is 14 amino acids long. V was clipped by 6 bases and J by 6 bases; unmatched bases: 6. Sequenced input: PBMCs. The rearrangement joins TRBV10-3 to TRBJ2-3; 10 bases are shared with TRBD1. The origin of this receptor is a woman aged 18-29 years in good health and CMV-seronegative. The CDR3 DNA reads TGTGCCATCAGCAGACAGGGGGCATCGGATACGCAGTATTTT. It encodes CAISRQGASDTQYF.